These T cell receptor beta chains were read from a single sample in a study of shared clonotypes between healthy human individuals. Method: immunoSEQ multiplex PCR; TCRdb's copy keeps in-frame clones and lacks some. The top ten hold around 1.5% of the sample, which has approximately 980,000 clones, approximately 80% seen once. The sequenced sample consisted of memory CD4+ T cells sorted from blood. The receptors originated from a man younger than 35 in good health. CDR3s include the opening cysteine and the closing phenylalanine or tryptophan. Each record gives: CDR3 DNA, CDR3 protein, clone size, D gene, J gene, V gene. The D gene is left open where the match is weak. Expanded clones are given a class, and other clones once, few, many or no size at all.

CDR3 DNA: TGTGCCAGCACGGCGGGAGTCTACCTCACAGATACGCAGTATTTT; CDR3 protein: CASTAGVYLTDTQYF; clone size: NA; D gene: TRBD2; J gene: TRBJ2-3; V gene: TRBV9
CDR3 DNA: TGCGCCAGCAGCTTCCCCACGATGACAGATACGCAGTATTTT; CDR3 protein: CASSFPTMTDTQYF; clone size: once; D gene: NA; J gene: TRBJ2-3; V gene: TRBV5-1
CDR3 DNA: TGTGCCAGCTCACCACCAGAAATTGGACAGGGGACCACCGGGGAGCTGTTTTTT; CDR3 protein: CASSPPEIGQGTTGELFF; clone size: NA; D gene: TRBD1; J gene: TRBJ2-2; V gene: TRBV18
CDR3 DNA: TGTGCCAGCAGCGTAGCAGGGGGGACTACCCACAATGAGCAGTTCTTC; CDR3 protein: CASSVAGGTTHNEQFF; clone size: NA; D gene: NA; J gene: TRBJ2-1; V gene: TRBV9
CDR3 DNA: TGTGCCAGCAGCTTGAACCGGGTCTCTGGCTACACCTTC; CDR3 protein: CASSLNRVSGYTF; clone size: NA; D gene: NA; J gene: TRBJ1-2; V gene: TRBV11-2
CDR3 DNA: TGTGCCTGGAGTTGGGCAGGGACGAGTGCCGGGGAGCTGTTTTTT; CDR3 protein: CAWSWAGTSAGELFF; clone size: NA; D gene: NA; J gene: TRBJ2-2; V gene: TRBV30
CDR3 DNA: TGTGCCAGCAGCAGACAGGGGGTCGGCGTATCCTACGAGCAGTACTTC; CDR3 protein: CASSRQGVGVSYEQYF; clone size: NA; D gene: TRBD1; J gene: TRBJ2-7; V gene: TRBV7-2
CDR3 DNA: TGTGCCAGCAGCTCGAGCCCCCAGCCCCAGCATTTT; CDR3 protein: CASSSSPQPQHF; clone size: NA; D gene: NA; J gene: TRBJ1-5; V gene: TRBV7-9
CDR3 DNA: TGTGCCAGCAGCTTGCAATCACAGGGAGGGCCCCAGCATTTT; CDR3 protein: CASSLQSQGGPQHF; clone size: NA; D gene: NA; J gene: TRBJ1-5; V gene: TRBV5-6
CDR3 DNA: TGTGCCAGCAGCTTCCGGGACAGGGGGTACAATGAGCAGTTCTTC; CDR3 protein: CASSFRDRGYNEQFF; clone size: NA; D gene: TRBD1; J gene: TRBJ2-1; V gene: TRBV5-6
CDR3 DNA: TGTGCCAGCAGGGTCTCAGAGGGCAATCAGCCCCAGCATTTT; CDR3 protein: CASRVSEGNQPQHF; clone size: NA; D gene: NA; J gene: TRBJ1-5; V gene: TRBV2
CDR3 DNA: TGTGCCAGCAGTGAAATACGGAGGGAGACCCAGTACTTC; CDR3 protein: CASSEIRRETQYF; clone size: NA; D gene: NA; J gene: TRBJ2-5; V gene: TRBV6-1
CDR3 DNA: TGCGCCAGCAGCTTGCAACCAAATTTCTACGAGCAGTACTTC; CDR3 protein: CASSLQPNFYEQYF; clone size: NA; D gene: NA; J gene: TRBJ2-7; V gene: TRBV5-1
CDR3 DNA: TGCAGTGCTAGAGTTGGGGAGACCCAGTACTTC; CDR3 protein: CSARVGETQYF; clone size: NA; D gene: NA; J gene: TRBJ2-5; V gene: TRBV20-1
CDR3 DNA: TGTGCCAGCAGCCGCGAGGGGTATGGCTACACCTTC; CDR3 protein: CASSREGYGYTF; clone size: NA; D gene: NA; J gene: TRBJ1-2; V gene: TRBV5-6
CDR3 DNA: TGCGCCAGCAGCCAAGACGTTTATGAAAAACTGTTTTTT; CDR3 protein: CASSQDVYEKLFF; clone size: NA; D gene: NA; J gene: TRBJ1-4; V gene: TRBV4-1
CDR3 DNA: TGTGCCAGCAGCTCGAGTGGGGGTATTAGTCTCCCCACCTTC; CDR3 protein: CASSSSGGISLPTF; clone size: NA; D gene: NA; J gene: TRBJ1-2; V gene: TRBV5-6
CDR3 DNA: TGTGCCTGGGGGGGGATGTCGGTCGATGGCTACACCTTC; CDR3 protein: CAWGGMSVDGYTF; clone size: NA; D gene: NA; J gene: TRBJ1-2; V gene: TRBV30
CDR3 DNA: TGCAGCGGGGGAGGGACGGTGAACACCGGGGAGCTGTTTTTT; CDR3 protein: CSGGGTVNTGELFF; clone size: NA; D gene: TRBD2; J gene: TRBJ2-2; V gene: TRBV29-1
CDR3 DNA: TGTGCCAGCAGTCTATTAGCGGGGGCGGTCTCTGGGGCCAACGTCCTGACTTTC; CDR3 protein: CASSLLAGAVSGANVLTF; clone size: NA; D gene: TRBD2; J gene: TRBJ2-6; V gene: TRBV27
CDR3 DNA: TGCGCCAGCAGGACTAGCGGGGGCAATGAGCAGTTCTTC; CDR3 protein: CASRTSGGNEQFF; clone size: NA; D gene: TRBD2; J gene: TRBJ2-1; V gene: TRBV10-2
CDR3 DNA: TGTGCCAGCAGCTTAGGGACAGGGGCTACTGAAGCTTTCTTT; CDR3 protein: CASSLGTGATEAFF; clone size: NA; D gene: TRBD1; J gene: TRBJ1-1; V gene: TRBV7-2
CDR3 DNA: TGTGCCAGCAGCTTAGGTCCCTACAATGAGCAGTTCTTC; CDR3 protein: CASSLGPYNEQFF; clone size: NA; D gene: NA; J gene: TRBJ2-1; V gene: TRBV11-3
CDR3 DNA: TGTGCCAGCAGCTTAGGGGGACTGAGCTACACCGGGGAGCTGTTTTTT; CDR3 protein: CASSLGGLSYTGELFF; clone size: NA; D gene: NA; J gene: TRBJ2-2; V gene: TRBV5-4
CDR3 DNA: TGTGCCTGGAGCAGGGGCTCCTACGAGCAGTACTTC; CDR3 protein: CAWSRGSYEQYF; clone size: NA; D gene: NA; J gene: TRBJ2-7; V gene: TRBV30
CDR3 DNA: TGTGCCAGCAGACCGGAACAGGGGGTTTCGCAGTATTTT; CDR3 protein: CASRPEQGVSQYF; clone size: NA; D gene: TRBD1; J gene: TRBJ2-3; V gene: TRBV2
CDR3 DNA: TGTGCCAGTAGTATCTGGGGTGACTATGGCTACACCTTC; CDR3 protein: CASSIWGDYGYTF; clone size: NA; D gene: NA; J gene: TRBJ1-2; V gene: TRBV19
CDR3 DNA: TGCGCCAGCAGTCACGTAGGGACAGGGGATTGTGAGCAGTACTTC; CDR3 protein: CASSHVGTGDCEQYF; clone size: NA; D gene: TRBD1; J gene: TRBJ2-7; V gene: TRBV23-1
CDR3 DNA: TGTGCCAGCAGCTATGACGTTGGGGGGGAGCTGTTTTTT; CDR3 protein: CASSYDVGGELFF; clone size: NA; D gene: NA; J gene: TRBJ2-2; V gene: TRBV11-1
CDR3 DNA: TGTGCCAGCAGCTTGGCCGAGACCCAGTACTTC; CDR3 protein: CASSLAETQYF; clone size: NA; D gene: NA; J gene: TRBJ2-5; V gene: TRBV7-2
CDR3 DNA: TGCGCCAGCAGCTTGAATATAGGGGGTTACACTGAAGCTTTCTTT; CDR3 protein: CASSLNIGGYTEAFF; clone size: NA; D gene: NA; J gene: TRBJ1-1; V gene: TRBV5-1
CDR3 DNA: TGTGCCAGCAGCCCCCTATTAGTTCTTGGGATCCAAGAGACCCAGTACTTC; CDR3 protein: CASSPLLVLGIQETQYF; clone size: NA; D gene: NA; J gene: TRBJ2-5; V gene: TRBV7-8
CDR3 DNA: TGTGCCAGCAGTTTCCGGGACAGAGCCCCTGAAGCTTTCTTT; CDR3 protein: CASSFRDRAPEAFF; clone size: NA; D gene: TRBD1; J gene: TRBJ1-1; V gene: TRBV6-5
CDR3 DNA: TGCGCCAGCAGTGAAAGGGGGTGGGATGGCTACACCTTC; CDR3 protein: CASSERGWDGYTF; clone size: NA; D gene: NA; J gene: TRBJ1-2; V gene: TRBV10-2
CDR3 DNA: TGTGCCAGCAGCTTAAGAGGGGGCGTGATTGATACGCAGTATTTT; CDR3 protein: CASSLRGGVIDTQYF; clone size: NA; D gene: TRBD1; J gene: TRBJ2-3; V gene: TRBV13
CDR3 DNA: TGTGCCTGCCGGACAGCCACTGAAGCTTTCTTT; CDR3 protein: CACRTATEAFF; clone size: NA; D gene: NA; J gene: TRBJ1-1; V gene: TRBV2
CDR3 DNA: TGCGCCAGCGGGAGACGACAGTCTTATGGCTACACCTTC; CDR3 protein: CASGRRQSYGYTF; clone size: NA; D gene: NA; J gene: TRBJ1-2; V gene: TRBV10-2
CDR3 DNA: TGTGCCATCAGAACTACGCTGCCCTACAATGAGCAGTTCTTC; CDR3 protein: CAIRTTLPYNEQFF; clone size: NA; D gene: NA; J gene: TRBJ2-1; V gene: TRBV10-3
CDR3 DNA: TGTGCCAGCAGTCCGCCCCTGAGGGAGACCCAGTACTTC; CDR3 protein: CASSPPLRETQYF; clone size: NA; D gene: NA; J gene: TRBJ2-5; V gene: TRBV28
CDR3 DNA: TGTGCCTGGACTATTAACAGGGGCGCCGTCTATGGCTACACCTTC; CDR3 protein: CAWTINRGAVYGYTF; clone size: NA; D gene: TRBD1; J gene: TRBJ1-2; V gene: TRBV30
CDR3 DNA: TGTGCCAGCAGCACCAGCTCAGGAACCTATGGCTACACCTTC; CDR3 protein: CASSTSSGTYGYTF; clone size: NA; D gene: NA; J gene: TRBJ1-2; V gene: TRBV7-9
CDR3 DNA: TGCGCCAGCAGCCAAGATCCACAGGGGGACCGTAATGAAAAACTGTTTTTT; CDR3 protein: CASSQDPQGDRNEKLFF; clone size: NA; D gene: TRBD1; J gene: TRBJ1-4; V gene: TRBV4-1
CDR3 DNA: TGTGCCAGCAGGGAAAGGAATTACGAGCAGTACTTC; CDR3 protein: CASRERNYEQYF; clone size: NA; D gene: NA; J gene: TRBJ2-7; V gene: TRBV6-5
CDR3 DNA: TGTGCCAGCAGCCCGGCTGGGGAGGGCAATCAGCCCCAGCATTTT; CDR3 protein: CASSPAGEGNQPQHF; clone size: NA; D gene: NA; J gene: TRBJ1-5; V gene: TRBV6-1
CDR3 DNA: TGTGCCAGTAGACGACAGGGGGGACCTCATGGCTACACCTTC; CDR3 protein: CASRRQGGPHGYTF; clone size: NA; D gene: TRBD1; J gene: TRBJ1-2; V gene: TRBV19
CDR3 DNA: TGTGCCAGCAGCGCTAATGCGGGGACAACTTTCTCACCCCTCCACTTT; CDR3 protein: CASSANAGTTFSPLHF; clone size: NA; D gene: NA; J gene: TRBJ1-6; V gene: TRBV7-2
CDR3 DNA: TGTGCCTGCAGGGGGTCTGGGAACACCATATATTTT; CDR3 protein: CACRGSGNTIYF; clone size: few; D gene: TRBD1; J gene: TRBJ1-3; V gene: TRBV30
CDR3 DNA: TGTGCCAGCAGCTTGCATACAAATAATTCACCCCTCCACTTT; CDR3 protein: CASSLHTNNSPLHF; clone size: NA; D gene: NA; J gene: TRBJ1-6; V gene: TRBV5-5
CDR3 DNA: TGTGCCAGCTCACAATATTTTGGACCGAACACCGGGGAGCTGTTTTTT; CDR3 protein: CASSQYFGPNTGELFF; clone size: few; D gene: NA; J gene: TRBJ2-2; V gene: TRBV18
CDR3 DNA: TGTGCCTCCGGGGGGGGCGCAGGTTATGGCTACACCTTC; CDR3 protein: CASGGGAGYGYTF; clone size: NA; D gene: NA; J gene: TRBJ1-2; V gene: TRBV28